Listed below are T cell receptor beta chains from one sample, sequenced in a study of cytomegalovirus exposure and HLA in healthy donors. Here immunoSEQ multiplex PCR was the method, and the copy in TCRdb shows in-frame clones only, minus some. This sample has about 250,000 clones, with roughly two thirds found just once. The sample comprised PBMCs. The receptors shown here come from a female donor in good health and CMV-seronegative. Each CDR3 is given with its conserved first and last residue. A D gene is named only where the DNA matches it firmly. Clone size appears in some rows only: once, few, many, or a class for an expanded clone.

V gene	CDR3 length	clone size	J gene	D gene	CDR3 protein	CDR3 DNA
TRBV7-9	15	NA	TRBJ1-3	NA	CSSSLNQGPGNTIYF	TGTTCCAGCAGCTTAAACCAGGGTCCTGGAAACACCATATATTTT
TRBV7-6	17	NA	TRBJ1-1	TRBD1	CASSYGGQGRLDTEAFF	TGTGCCAGCAGTTATGGGGGACAGGGGCGATTGGACACTGAAGCTTTCTTT
TRBV5-1	14	NA	TRBJ2-4	TRBD1	CASREKDRDRIQYF	TGCGCCAGCAGGGAGAAGGACAGGGATCGCATTCAGTACTTC
TRBV6-5	14	NA	TRBJ2-7	NA	CASQPGRVSNEQYF	TGTGCCAGTCAACCGGGCAGGGTTTCGAACGAGCAGTACTTC
TRBV5-1	15	NA	TRBJ1-2	TRBD1	CASSPLTGEGYGYTF	TGCGCCAGCAGCCCCTTGACAGGGGAGGGATATGGCTACACCTTC
TRBV6-5	12	once	TRBJ1-1	NA	CASSYSRERAFF	TGTGCCAGCAGTTACTCCAGGGAACGAGCTTTCTTT
TRBV19	16	few	TRBJ1-5	NA	CASSIERQTVAQPQHF	TGTGCCAGTAGTATAGAACGACAGACGGTCGCCCAGCCCCAGCATTTT
TRBV6-5	12	NA	TRBJ1-4	NA	CASRDRTESCFF	TGTGCCAGCAGGGATAGGACAGAGAGCTGTTTTTTT
TRBV5-1	14	few	TRBJ2-7	TRBD2	CASSWGLADGEQYF	TGCGCCAGCAGCTGGGGACTAGCGGATGGGGAGCAGTACTTC
TRBV6-5	15	NA	TRBJ1-4	TRBD1	CASGNSGGENEKLFF	TGTGCCAGCGGCAACTCAGGGGGAGAAAATGAAAAACTGTTTTTT
TRBV11-2	17	few	TRBJ2-2	NA	CASSLDVGRGARGELFF	TGTGCCAGCAGCTTAGATGTGGGCAGGGGGGCCAGGGGGGAGCTGTTTTTT
TRBV7-9	15	NA	TRBJ1-1	NA	CASSLGVALNTEAFF	TGTGCCAGCAGCTTAGGCGTCGCCTTGAACACTGAAGCTTTCTTT
TRBV7-8	13	NA	TRBJ2-3	NA	CASSLTGTDTQYF	TGTGCCAGCAGCTTAACAGGCACAGATACGCAGTATTTT
TRBV7-2	16	NA	TRBJ2-7	TRBD2	CASSPRTSGREHEQYF	TGTGCCAGCAGCCCACGGACTAGCGGGAGAGAGCACGAGCAGTACTTC
TRBV7-6	16	NA	TRBJ2-1	TRBD1	CASSLQGAQSYNEQFF	TGTGCCAGCAGCTTACAGGGGGCCCAATCCTACAATGAGCAGTTCTTC
TRBV28	12	once	TRBJ1-2	NA	CASSPIPDGYTF	TGTGCCAGCAGTCCTATACCGGATGGCTACACCTTC
TRBV2	12	NA	TRBJ1-2	TRBD1	CASSQRQGSYTF	TGTGCCAGCAGCCAACGACAGGGAAGCTACACCTTC
TRBV6-1	16	NA	TRBJ2-7	NA	CASSEKFGIEGLGQYF	TGTGCCAGCAGTGAGAAGTTTGGGATAGAGGGCTTGGGGCAGTACTTC
TRBV2	16	NA	TRBJ1-1	TRBD1	CASRGDRGLMNTEAFF	TGTGCCAGCAGGGGGGACAGGGGGCTTATGAACACTGAAGCTTTCTTT
TRBV7-2	12	NA	TRBJ2-1	TRBD1	CASSPDRGLEFF	TGTGCCAGCAGCCCCGACAGGGGGTTAGAGTTCTTC
TRBV6-1	12	NA	TRBJ1-1	NA	CASSDWGGEAFF	TGTGCCAGCAGTGACTGGGGAGGTGAAGCTTTCTTT
TRBV29-1	16	NA	TRBJ1-5	NA	CSAIFRRQSKYQPQHF	TGCAGCGCCATATTCCGTAGACAGTCAAAGTATCAGCCCCAGCATTTT
TRBV5-1	13	few	TRBJ1-2	NA	CASSLTSGEGYTF	TGCGCCAGCAGCTTGACTTCTGGGGAGGGCTACACCTTC
TRBV11-2	15	NA	TRBJ1-1	NA	CASSFPGFMNTEAFF	TGTGCCAGCAGCTTCCCAGGCTTCATGAACACTGAAGCTTTCTTT
TRBV7-9	13	NA	TRBJ2-7	NA	CASSLEALREQYF	TGTGCCAGCAGCTTAGAAGCCCTGAGGGAGCAGTACTTC
TRBV30	13	NA	TRBJ2-7	TRBD1	CAWREDRAYEQYF	TGTGCCTGGAGGGAAGACAGGGCCTACGAGCAGTACTTC
TRBV6-1	15	NA	TRBJ2-2	NA	CASSSPGHLTGELFF	TGTGCCAGCAGTAGCCCGGGACACCTCACCGGGGAGCTGTTTTTT
TRBV2	12	few	TRBJ2-7	NA	CASSDKGHEQYF	TGTGCCAGCAGTGATAAGGGGCACGAGCAGTACTTC
TRBV19	16	NA	TRBJ1-1	TRBD1	CASSIKGQGGRTEAFF	TGTGCCAGTAGTATAAAAGGACAGGGAGGTCGGACTGAAGCTTTCTTT
TRBV27	16	NA	TRBJ2-7	TRBD2	CASSPGLAGGPYEQYF	TGTGCCAGCAGTCCGGGACTAGCGGGAGGTCCCTACGAGCAGTACTTC
TRBV5-1	14	NA	TRBJ2-1	TRBD2	CASSAAGGWNEQFF	TGCGCCAGCAGCGCAGCGGGAGGCTGGAATGAGCAGTTCTTC
TRBV7-9	15	NA	TRBJ2-1	NA	CASSPRDSSYNEQFF	TGTGCCAGCAGCCCACGAGATAGCTCCTACAATGAGCAGTTCTTC
TRBV5-1	14	NA	TRBJ1-1	NA	CASAPGAGSTEAFF	TGCGCCAGCGCCCCCGGGGCGGGGAGCACTGAAGCTTTCTTT
TRBV10-2	15	few	TRBJ2-1	NA	CASTRTVSSYNEQFF	TGCGCCAGCACTCGGACAGTTAGCTCCTACAATGAGCAGTTCTTC
TRBV11-3	16	NA	TRBJ2-1	TRBD2	CASSSREREVINEQFF	TGTGCCAGCAGCTCCCGAGAGCGGGAGGTTATCAATGAGCAGTTCTTC
TRBV7-9	14	NA	TRBJ2-3	TRBD1	CASSFSGDRGQGYF	TGTGCCAGCAGCTTCTCCGGGGACAGGGGCCAGGGGTATTTT
TRBV6-7	15	NA	TRBJ2-3	NA	CASRETGGDTDTQYF	TGTGCCAGCAGAGAAACAGGGGGGGACACAGATACGCAGTATTTT
TRBV28	16	NA	TRBJ2-2	NA	CASSLTGVFDTGELFF	TGTGCCAGCAGTTTGACGGGGGTGTTCGACACCGGGGAGCTGTTTTTT
TRBV28	14	NA	TRBJ2-5	NA	CASSLGAGGETQYF	TGTGCCAGCAGTTTAGGGGCAGGAGGGGAGACCCAGTACTTC
TRBV30	13	NA	TRBJ2-7	NA	CAWSGTLFYEQYF	TGTGCCTGGAGTGGTACACTATTCTACGAGCAGTACTTC
TRBV7-8	16	NA	TRBJ2-2	TRBD2	CASSIPTSGNTGELFF	TGTGCCAGCAGCATACCGACTAGCGGGAACACCGGGGAGCTGTTTTTT
TRBV7-8	16	NA	TRBJ2-1	TRBD2	CASSAGPAGEYNEQFF	TGTGCCAGCAGCGCCGGCCCAGCGGGGGAATACAATGAGCAGTTCTTC
TRBV11-3	15	NA	TRBJ2-7	NA	CASSLGGPLSYEQYF	TGTGCCAGCAGCTTGGGCGGGCCCCTCTCTTACGAGCAGTACTTC
TRBV5-1	14	NA	TRBJ2-5	NA	CASSLVGAEETQYF	TGCGCCAGCAGCTTGGTAGGAGCTGAAGAGACCCAGTACTTC
TRBV15	15	few	TRBJ2-5	NA	CATSRDRQAGETQYF	TGTGCCACCAGCAGAGATCGGCAGGCAGGGGAGACCCAGTACTTC